This passage covers 32 T cell receptor beta chains from one sample sequenced in a study of CD4 T cells in relation to SARS-CoV-2 and coronaviruses (dated by TCRdb to 2020 to 2023). The receptor library was made with the immunoSEQ multiplex PCR assay. Sourced from immuneACCESS, this table was stored by TCRdb with only in-frame sequences that have V and J called. A share of the clones is absent; for the studies checked, an unresolved V gene accounts for under half, and the remainder has no known explanation. Across this sample there are roughly 19,000 clones, with roughly three quarters seen only once. Roughly a sixth of the sample is held by the ten biggest clonotypes. These receptors' antigens are unknown. CD4+ T cells from unexposed donors were collected before the COVID-19 pandemic (2011-2018). The EasySep CD4+ T cell isolation kit was used to isolate CD4+ T cells once the cultures had run for about 11 days.

The sequencing sample was made of CD4+ T cells from PBMCs, cultured in vitro. These receptors were obtained from a human donor in good health.

The DNA for the CDR3 is TGTGCCAGCAGTCCTCCTTGGGGAGCGAATGAGCAGTTCTTC. Translation: CASSPPWGANEQFF. The genes are TRBV28 and TRBJ2-1; TRBD2 is a possible D gene (5 bases). CDR1 MDHEN and CDR2 SYDVKM come from the germline V gene. V was trimmed by 5 bases and J by 7 bases, leaving 15 bases between them. CDR3 length: 14 amino acids.

The V call is TRBV6-4, the J call TRBJ2-2; the D gene is possibly TRBD1 (5 bases). The CDR3 is made up of 14 amino acids. CDR1 is MRHNA and CDR2 is SNTAGT in the germline V gene. V dropped 8 bases and J dropped 0 bases, with 10 bases sitting between them. The CDR3 DNA is TGTGCCAGCCGCGTACAGGCGAACACCGGGGAGCTGTTTTTT. Encoded protein: CASRVQANTGELFF.

This clone was seen only once. The CDR3 sequence is CASSLTSGADTQYF. CDR3 bases: TGTGCCAGCAGCTTAACGTCCGGGGCAGATACGCAGTATTTT. The rearrangement uses TRBV7-3 and TRBJ2-3; tentatively, D is TRBD2 (5 bases). The V gene's germline CDR1 is SGHTA and CDR2 FQGTGA. The CDR3 contains 14 residues. The V end lost 0 bases, the J end lost 4 bases, and 8 bases lay between the germline ends. The full variable domain, in which reference TRBV7-3 and TRBJ2-3 provide the parts outside the CDR3, is GAGVSQTPSNKVTEKGKYVELRCDPISGHTALYWYRQSLGQGPEFLIYFQGTGAADDSGLPNDRFFAVRPEGSVSTLKIQRTERGDSAVYLCASSLTSGADTQYFGPGTRLTVL.

This clone was recorded once. The chain links TRBV5-1 to TRBJ2-5; D is undetermined. CDR3 length: 13 residues. The germline V gene encodes CDR1 SGHRS and CDR2 YFSETQ. The V end lost 4 bases, the J end lost 4 bases, and 11 bases lay between the germline ends. The chain's CDR3 is CASSPGLGETQYF. Here the CDR3 DNA reads TGCGCCAGCAGCCCGGGTTTGGGAGAGACCCAGTACTTC.

The rearrangement links TRBV5-1 to TRBJ2-1; TRBD2 matches 7 bases. The CDR3 length is 17 residues. Per the germline V gene, CDR1 is SGHRS and CDR2 is YFSETQ. V dropped 0 bases and J dropped 2; count of bases not matched to a gene: 8. The CDR3 is CASSLVQSGLTYNEQFF. CDR3 sequence (DNA): TGCGCCAGCAGCTTGGTTCAATCGGGACTAACCTACAATGAGCAGTTCTTC. The full variable domain, with the rest looked up from reference TRBV5-1 and TRBJ2-1, is KAGVTQTPRYLIKTRGQQVTLSCSPISGHRSVSWYQQTPGQGLQFLFEYFSETQRNKGNFPGRFSGRQFSNSRSEMNVSTLELGDSALYLCASSLVQSGLTYNEQFFGPGTRLTVL.

This clone was found a few times. The genes are TRBV5-4 and TRBJ2-3; TRBD2 aligns across 16 bases. CDR3 length: 17 amino acids. The germline V gene has CDR1 SGHNT and CDR2 YYREEE (reference sequence). V lost 4 bases and J lost 4; bases outside the gene matches: 6. The CDR3 DNA sequence: TGTGCCAGCAGCGGGGGGACTAGCGGGAGGGGGGCAGATACGCAGTATTTT. Encoded protein: CASSGGTSGRGADTQYF.

J is TRBJ2-7 and V is TRBV7-9; TRBD2 might be the D (6 bases). Trimming removed 5 bases at V and 2 bases at J, with 10 bases between. From germline, CDR1 is SEHNR and CDR2 FQNEAQ (reference sequence). The CDR3 covers 13 residues. CDR3 region: CASSRDSPYEQYF. The CDR3 region has the DNA TGTGCCAGCAGCCGGGACTCACCCTACGAGCAGTACTTC.

This clone is termed medium-sized (0.01 to 0.1%). The chain uses TRBV27 and TRBJ1-1; no definite D call. Trimming pared 6 bases from V and 1 base from J, leaving 9 bases between. CDR1 and CDR2 (germline): MNHEY, SMNVEV (reference sequence). The CDR3 consists of 13 residues. CDR3 DNA sequence: TGTGCCAGCAGCCTACTGACGAACACTGAAGCTTTCTTT. Protein product: CASSLLTNTEAFF.

This clone was picked up a small number of times. This rearrangement joins TRBV5-4 to TRBJ1-4; 11 bases are a match to TRBD1. The ends lost 4 bases at V and 2 bases at J; junction bases unmatched: 4. CDR3 size: 16 residues. Germline V CDR1 and CDR2: SGHNT, YYREEE (reference sequence). For the CDR3, the DNA is TGTGCCAGCAGCCGGACAGGGGGCGCCACTAATGAAAAACTGTTTTTT. Amino acid sequence: CASSRTGGATNEKLFF. The full variable domain, completed using reference TRBV5-4 and TRBJ1-4, is ETGVTQSPTHLIKTRGQQVTLRCSSQSGHNTVSWYQQALGQGPQFIFQYYREEENGRGNFPPRFSGLQFPNYSSELNVNALELDDSALYLCASSRTGGATNEKLFFGSGTQLSVL.

The rearrangement joins TRBV3-1 (or the pseudogene TRBV3-2) to TRBJ1-2, with 10 bases fitting TRBD1. Germline-derived CDR1 and CDR2 are LGHDT and YNNKEL (reference sequence). The CDR3 is 15 amino acids. The J segment lost 3 bases and the V segment lost 4 bases, leaving 5 bases of the junction unmatched. The CDR3 reads CASSPLTGGDYGYTF. In DNA form, the CDR3 reads TGTGCCAGCAGCCCCTTGACAGGGGGCGACTATGGCTACACCTTC.

This rearrangement joins TRBV11-2 to TRBJ2-7, with D unclear. The CDR3 covers 15 residues. Germline CDR1 is SGHAT and CDR2 is FQNNGV. The V end lost 1 base, the J end lost 0 bases, and 10 bases lay between the germline ends. The CDR3 spells CASSLGWSNSYEQYF. CDR3 bases: TGTGCCAGCAGCTTAGGGTGGTCTAACTCCTACGAGCAGTACTTC.

The chain couples TRBV19 to TRBJ1-1; D not resolved. The CDR3 sequence is 14 residues long. The germline CDR1 and CDR2 sequences are LNHDA and SQIVND (reference sequence). Trimming removed 7 bases from V and 1 base from J, with 13 bases in between. CDR3 protein: CASTLVRQNTEAFF. The CDR3 nucleotides read TGTGCCAGTACCCTCGTCCGGCAGAACACTGAAGCTTTCTTT. The full variable domain, in which reference TRBV19 and TRBJ1-1 provide the parts outside the CDR3, is DGGITQSPKYLFRKEGQNVTLSCEQNLNHDAMYWYRQDPGQGLRLIYYSQIVNDFQKGDIAEGYSVSREKKESFPLTVTSAQKNPTAFYLCASTLVRQNTEAFFGQGTRLTVV.

The chain recombines TRBV19 with TRBJ2-1, with unresolved D. Trimming took 3 bases from V and 0 from J, leaving 9 bases between them. The V gene's germline CDR1 is LNHDA and CDR2 SQIVND (reference sequence). CDR3 size: 15 residues. The CDR3 loop is CASSIPRSSYNEQFF. DNA for the CDR3: TGTGCCAGTAGTATCCCGAGGAGCTCCTACAATGAGCAGTTCTTC.

The chain's CDR3 is CASSLGTGRTGELFF. CDR3 in DNA: TGTGCCAGCAGCCTCGGGACAGGGAGAACCGGGGAGCTGTTTTTT. The J gene is TRBJ2-2, the V gene TRBV3-1 (or the pseudogene TRBV3-2), with TRBD1 matching over 9 bases. CDR1 is LGHDT and CDR2 is YNNKEL in the germline V gene (reference sequence). CDR3 length: 15 amino acids. Trimming took 4 bases from V and 5 from J; bases not matched to a gene: 5.

The chain has TRBV7-9 and TRBJ1-1; tentatively, D is TRBD1 (6 bases). This CDR3 contains 11 residues. Trimming removed 5 bases from V and 11 bases from J, with 12 bases in between. Looked up from germline, CDR1 is SEHNR and CDR2 is FQNEAQ (reference sequence). The CDR3 bases are TGTGCCAGCAGCGGGGACACATCGGCTTTCTTT. This translates into CASSGDTSAFF.

This clone was picked up a small number of times. The J gene is TRBJ1-1, the V gene TRBV10-1; TRBD1 might be the D (5 bases). There are 14 residues in the CDR3. Germline V gene sequence: CDR1 WNHNN, CDR2 SYGVQD (reference sequence). Trimming removed 6 bases at V and 4 bases at J, with 15 bases between. The CDR3 bases are TGCGCCAGCAGGGGATCAGGGTTAAGCACTGAAGCTTTCTTT. Encoded protein: CASRGSGLSTEAFF.

The sample holds a few counts of this clone. V is TRBV27 and J is TRBJ1-2, with D maybe TRBD1 (5 bases). The germline gives CDR1 MNHEY, CDR2 SMNVEV (reference sequence). Trimming took off 7 bases at V and 14 bases at J, with 20 bases between the two ends. This CDR3 spans 12 amino acids. The CDR3 DNA is TGTGCCAGCACCTCTTGGGGGTCCCCTTCAACCTTC. Translation gives CASTSWGSPSTF.

This clone has a handful of counts. The V gene is TRBV19, the J gene TRBJ2-1; the match to TRBD2 covers 9 bases. The germline V gene has CDR1 LNHDA and CDR2 SQIVND (reference sequence). The CDR3 has 14 amino acids. Trimming cost V 7 bases and J 1 base; bases outside gene matches: 2. As DNA, the CDR3 is TGTGCCAGTATAGCGGGAGAGTCCTACAATGAGCAGTTCTTC. Amino acids: CASIAGESYNEQFF.

This chain connects TRBV11-1 to TRBJ1-3; a possible D gene is TRBD1 (6 bases). Trimming removed 5 bases from V and 1 base from J, with 9 bases in between. Germline CDR1 and CDR2: SGHAT and FQDESV (reference sequence). The CDR3 spans 14 residues. The CDR3 spells CASSRDISGNTIYF. DNA of the CDR3: TGTGCCAGCAGCCGGGACATTTCTGGAAACACCATATATTTT.

The chain links TRBV28 to TRBJ1-1; 8 bases line up with TRBD1. Germline CDR1 MDHEN, CDR2 SYDVKM. The ends lost 5 bases at V and 1 base at J; junction bases unmatched: 3. The CDR3 totals 14 residues. CDR3 sequence reads: CASSRQGTNTEAFF. The CDR3 region has the DNA TGTGCCAGCAGTCGACAGGGGACGAACACTGAAGCTTTCTTT.

J is TRBJ2-1 and V is TRBV7-8; 8 bases are a match to TRBD2. CDR1 is SGHVS and CDR2 is FQNEAQ in the germline V gene. V dropped 1 base and J dropped 2; count of bases not matched to a gene: 4. CDR3 size: 16 residues. CDR3 amino acids: CASSLGGGRTYNEQFF. The CDR3 DNA is TGTGCCAGCAGCTTAGGCGGCGGGAGGACCTACAATGAGCAGTTCTTC. Filled out from reference TRBV7-8 and TRBJ2-1, the complete variable domain reads GAGVSQSPRYKVAKRGQDVALRCDPISGHVSLFWYQQALGQGPEFLTYFQNEAQLDKSGLPSDRFFAERPEGSVSTLKIQRTQQEDSAVYLCASSLGGGRTYNEQFFGPGTRLTVL.

J is TRBJ2-1 and V is TRBV7-3, with 10 bases that match TRBD2. V shed 2 bases, J shed 8 bases, and the junction held 15 bases outside the gene matches. Germline CDR1 is SGHTA and CDR2 is FQGTGA. The CDR3 is 18 residues long. The CDR3 DNA reads TGTGCCAGCAGCTTATACCCCGTGACTAGCGGGCCCTCTGATGAGCAGTTCTTC. Protein sequence: CASSLYPVTSGPSDEQFF.

This clone was observed once. The chain uses TRBV3-1 (or the pseudogene TRBV3-2) and TRBJ1-4; possibly TRBD1 for D (5 bases). The length of the CDR3 is 14 residues. Trimming stripped 5 bases from V and 11 bases from J, with 18 bases between. The V gene's germline CDR1 is LGHDT and CDR2 YNNKEL (reference sequence). The CDR3 protein is CASSSGTDIGKLFF. The CDR3 DNA sequence: TGTGCCAGCAGCTCCGGGACGGACATAGGGAAACTGTTTTTT.

The chain carries TRBV15 and TRBJ2-3, with D possibly being TRBD2 (5 bases). CDR1 and CDR2 from the germline V gene are LNHNV and YYDKDF (reference sequence). The V gene lost 1 base and the J gene lost 5 bases, with 7 bases spanning the gap. This CDR3 has 13 residues. CDR3 nucleotide sequence: TGTGCCACCAGCAGAGCCGGAGGAGATACGCAGTATTTT. Translated, it gives CATSRAGGDTQYF.

This clone was detected a few times. This chain links TRBV7-9 with TRBJ2-7; D unclear. Trimming shortened V by 1 base and J by 1 base, and 8 bases separated the two germline ends. This CDR3 contains 14 residues. Germline CDR1 SEHNR, CDR2 FQNEAQ (reference sequence). The CDR3 DNA follows: TGTGCCAGCAGCTTAGAGGCAGAGTCCTACGAGCAGTACTTC. It translates to CASSLEAESYEQYF.

This clone was observed once. V usage is TRBV5-1 and J usage is TRBJ2-5, with a tentative D call TRBD2 (7 bases). Trimming left V 1 base short and J 0 bases short, with 10 bases between. The CDR3 runs to 15 residues. Germline V gene sequence: CDR1 SGHRS, CDR2 YFSETQ. The CDR3 sequence is CASSLTGRDQETQYF. The CDR3 DNA reads TGCGCCAGCAGCTTGACAGGGAGGGACCAAGAGACCCAGTACTTC.

This rearrangement joins TRBV5-1 to TRBJ2-1; D is unresolved. Trimming removed 0 bases from V and 2 bases from J, with 9 bases in between. In germline, CDR1 is SGHRS, CDR2 YFSETQ. This CDR3 spans 15 amino acids. The CDR3 sequence is CASSLASAPYNEQFF. The CDR3 DNA reads as TGCGCCAGCAGCTTGGCCAGCGCACCCTACAATGAGCAGTTCTTC.

This clone was counted a single time. The chain links TRBV6-5 to TRBJ1-6; D gene unclear. Trimming left V 1 base short and J 5 bases short, with 12 bases between. CDR3 size: 16 residues. In germline, CDR1 is MNHEY, CDR2 SVGAGI. The chain's CDR3 is CASSYLVTSDNSPLHF. The DNA for the CDR3 is TGTGCCAGCAGTTACTTAGTCACGTCAGATAATTCACCCCTCCACTTT.

Notes on this clone: At one of its ends the junction is not consistent with the germline gene, which may arise from a read error. This chain joins TRBV7-9 and TRBJ2-3; D is tentatively TRBD1 or TRBD2 (5 bases each). CDR3 length: 17 residues. The germline gives CDR1 SEHNR, CDR2 FQNEAQ (reference sequence). The CDR3 region is CASTLPTGTESTDTQYF. CDR3 sequence (DNA): TGTGCCAGCACCTTACCAACCGGGACGGAAAGCACAGATACGCAGTATTTT.

V is TRBV5-1 and J is TRBJ2-7, with TRBD1 matching over 10 bases. The CDR3 is made up of 14 amino acids. V gave up 3 bases and J gave up 1 base; unmatched junction bases: 1. Germline CDR1 and CDR2: SGHRS and YFSETQ. CDR3 loop: CASSWGQGSYEQYF. For the CDR3, the DNA is TGCGCCAGCAGCTGGGGACAGGGGTCCTACGAGCAGTACTTC.

The chain is built from TRBV7-2 and TRBJ2-7; D may be TRBD2 (5 bases). Germline CDR1 SGHTA, CDR2 FQGNSA. V gave up 3 bases and J gave up 5 bases, with 17 bases separating them. There are 15 residues in the CDR3. Here the CDR3 DNA reads TGTGCCAGCAGCTTTAAGTGGGAGCCCCGCCACGAGCAGTACTTC. It yields the protein CASSFKWEPRHEQYF.

This clone appeared a few times. V and J are TRBV4-1 and TRBJ1-2; D is possibly TRBD1 (5 bases). Looked up from germline, CDR1 is MGHRA and CDR2 is YSYEKL. V was clipped by 0 bases and J by 0 bases, with 8 bases between them. The CDR3 sequence is 15 residues long. CDR3 coding DNA: TGCGCCAGCAGCCAAGAGACAGATTCTAACTATGGCTACACCTTC. Amino acid sequence: CASSQETDSNYGYTF.